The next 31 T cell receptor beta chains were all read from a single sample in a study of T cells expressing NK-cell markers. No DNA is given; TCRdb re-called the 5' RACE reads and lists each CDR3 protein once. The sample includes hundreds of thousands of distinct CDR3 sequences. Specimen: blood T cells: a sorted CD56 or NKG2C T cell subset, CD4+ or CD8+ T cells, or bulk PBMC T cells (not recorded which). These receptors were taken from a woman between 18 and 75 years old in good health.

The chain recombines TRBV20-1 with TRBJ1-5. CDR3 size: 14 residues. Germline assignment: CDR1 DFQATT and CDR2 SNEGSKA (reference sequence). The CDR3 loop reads CSAPGLNSNQPQHF.

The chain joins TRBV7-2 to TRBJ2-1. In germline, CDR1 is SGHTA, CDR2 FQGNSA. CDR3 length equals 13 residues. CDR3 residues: CASSFYSYNEQFF.

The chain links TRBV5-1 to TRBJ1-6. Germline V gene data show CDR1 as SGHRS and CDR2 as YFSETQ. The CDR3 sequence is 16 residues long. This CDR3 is CASSYRMAADNSPLHF.

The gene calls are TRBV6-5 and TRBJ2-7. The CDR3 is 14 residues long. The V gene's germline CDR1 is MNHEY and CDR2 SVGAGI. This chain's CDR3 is CASSYSRVKDEQYF.

This chain's CDR3 is CASRTGVRGYGYTF. The gene calls are TRBV27 and TRBJ1-2; TCRdb's D call, TRBD1, is unchecked because there is no DNA. Germline CDR1 and CDR2: MNHEY and SMNVEV (reference sequence). The CDR3 consists of 14 residues.

The CDR3 protein is CASRENTDTQYF. The rearrangement uses TRBV5-1 and TRBJ2-3. The CDR3 is made up of 12 amino acids. CDR1 SGHRS and CDR2 YFSETQ come from the germline V gene.

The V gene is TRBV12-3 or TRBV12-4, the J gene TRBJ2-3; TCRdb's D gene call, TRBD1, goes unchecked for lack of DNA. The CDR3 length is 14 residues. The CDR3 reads CASSLGRVTDTQYF.

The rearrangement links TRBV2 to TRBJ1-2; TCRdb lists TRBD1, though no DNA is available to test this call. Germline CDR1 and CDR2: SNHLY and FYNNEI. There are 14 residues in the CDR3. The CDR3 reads CASSEPRAVYGYTF.

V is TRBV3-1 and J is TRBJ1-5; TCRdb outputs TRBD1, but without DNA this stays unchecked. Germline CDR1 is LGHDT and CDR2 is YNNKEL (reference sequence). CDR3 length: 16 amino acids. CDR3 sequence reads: CASSQFPDSYNQPQHF.

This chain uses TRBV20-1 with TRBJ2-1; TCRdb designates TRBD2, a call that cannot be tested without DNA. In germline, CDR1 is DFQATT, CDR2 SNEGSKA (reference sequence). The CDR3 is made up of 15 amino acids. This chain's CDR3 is CSASIAGGSSNEQFF.

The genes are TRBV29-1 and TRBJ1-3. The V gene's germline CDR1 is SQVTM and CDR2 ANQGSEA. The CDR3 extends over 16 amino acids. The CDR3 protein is CSVMKGPLGSGNTIYF.

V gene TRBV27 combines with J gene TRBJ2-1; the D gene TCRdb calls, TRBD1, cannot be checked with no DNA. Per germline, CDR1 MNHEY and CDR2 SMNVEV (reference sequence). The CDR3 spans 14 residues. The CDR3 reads CASRTGTPSNEQFF.

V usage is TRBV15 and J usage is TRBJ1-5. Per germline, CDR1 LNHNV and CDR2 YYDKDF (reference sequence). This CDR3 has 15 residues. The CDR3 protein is CATSLIRQFNQPQHF.

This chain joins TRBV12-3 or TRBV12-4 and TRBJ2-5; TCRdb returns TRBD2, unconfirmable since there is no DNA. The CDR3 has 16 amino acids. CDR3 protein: CASSTRGSGEGETQYF.

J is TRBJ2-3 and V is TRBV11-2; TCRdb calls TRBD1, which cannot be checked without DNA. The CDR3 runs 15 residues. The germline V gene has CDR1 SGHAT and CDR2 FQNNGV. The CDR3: CASSLEGDRTDTQYF.

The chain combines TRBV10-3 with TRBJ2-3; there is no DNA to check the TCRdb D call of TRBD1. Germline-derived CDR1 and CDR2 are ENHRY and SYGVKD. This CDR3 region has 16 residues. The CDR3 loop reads CAISESDSGPSDTQYF.

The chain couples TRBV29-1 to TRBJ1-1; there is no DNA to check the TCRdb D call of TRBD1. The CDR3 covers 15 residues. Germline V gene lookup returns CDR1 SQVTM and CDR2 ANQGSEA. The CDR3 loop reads CSGSRTGLGDTEAFF.

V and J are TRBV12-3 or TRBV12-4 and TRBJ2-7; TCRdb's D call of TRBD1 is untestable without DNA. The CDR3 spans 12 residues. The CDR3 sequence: CASSPVTYEQYF.

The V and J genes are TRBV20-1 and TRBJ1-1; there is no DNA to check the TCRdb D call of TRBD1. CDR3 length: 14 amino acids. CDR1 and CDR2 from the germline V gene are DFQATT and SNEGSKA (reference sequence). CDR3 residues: CSASEGTANTEAFF.

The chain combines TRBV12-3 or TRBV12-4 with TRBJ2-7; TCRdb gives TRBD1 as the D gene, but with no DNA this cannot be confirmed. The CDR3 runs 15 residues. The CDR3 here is CASNAPGGITYEQYF.

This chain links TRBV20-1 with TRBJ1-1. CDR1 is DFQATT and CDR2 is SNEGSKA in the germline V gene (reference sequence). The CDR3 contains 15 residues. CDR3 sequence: CSANPGGTYNTEAFF.

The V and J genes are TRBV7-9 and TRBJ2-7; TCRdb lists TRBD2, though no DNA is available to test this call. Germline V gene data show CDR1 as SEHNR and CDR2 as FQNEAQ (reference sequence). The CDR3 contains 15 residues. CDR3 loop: CASSHSPGDSYEQYF.

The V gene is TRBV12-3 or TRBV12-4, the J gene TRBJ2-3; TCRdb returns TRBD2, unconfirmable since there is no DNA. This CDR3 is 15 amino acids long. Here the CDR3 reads CASTTSGGGKDTQYF.

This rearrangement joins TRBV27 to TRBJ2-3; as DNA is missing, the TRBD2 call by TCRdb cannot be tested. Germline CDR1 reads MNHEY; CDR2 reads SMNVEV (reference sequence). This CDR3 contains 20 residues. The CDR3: CASSFWGLAGRIVSTDTQYF.

The CDR3 sequence is CASSQDRSDTQYF. The chain has TRBV16 and TRBJ2-3. The V gene's germline CDR1 is KGHSY and CDR2 FQNENV. The CDR3 runs to 13 residues.

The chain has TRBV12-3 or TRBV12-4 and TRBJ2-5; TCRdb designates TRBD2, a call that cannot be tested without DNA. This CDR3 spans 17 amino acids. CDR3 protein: CASSYTFGTSVQETQYF.

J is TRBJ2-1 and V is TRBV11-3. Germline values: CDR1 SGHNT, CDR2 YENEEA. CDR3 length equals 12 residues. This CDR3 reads CASGSVYNEQFF.

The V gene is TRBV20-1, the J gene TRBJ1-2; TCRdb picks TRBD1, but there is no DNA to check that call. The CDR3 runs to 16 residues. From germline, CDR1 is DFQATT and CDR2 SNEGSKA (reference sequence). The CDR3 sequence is CSARDRVTTKDYGYTF.

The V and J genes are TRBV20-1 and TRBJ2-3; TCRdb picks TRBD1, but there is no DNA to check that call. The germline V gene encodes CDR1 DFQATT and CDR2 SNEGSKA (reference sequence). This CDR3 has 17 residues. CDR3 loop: CSAQAKYRDRYTDTQYF.

CDR3 region: CASSIDVTNYGYTF. The rearrangement links TRBV7-9 to TRBJ1-2. This CDR3 is built from 14 residues. Germline V CDR1 and CDR2: SEHNR, FQNEAQ (reference sequence).

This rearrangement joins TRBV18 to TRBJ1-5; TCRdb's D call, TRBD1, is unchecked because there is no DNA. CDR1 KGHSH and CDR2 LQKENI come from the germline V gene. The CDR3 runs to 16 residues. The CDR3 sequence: CASSPPGTGVSQPQHF.